The 7 T cell receptor beta chains given below trace back to one sample, sequenced in a study of T cells in Graves' hyperthyroidism and ophthalmopathy. Researchers took RNA transcripts and amplified the TCR beta CDR3 regions from them. RT-PCR in the first round (using the HTBI primer set) targeted the TCR CDR3. One entry per CDR3 protein results from TCRdb running MiXCR on the multiplex PCR reads. The table shows fewer than 750,000 distinct CDR3 sequences, with more than 45% occurring only once. The sample was peripheral blood or thyroid tissue (not recorded which). The source of these receptors is a woman younger than 30 with Graves' hyperthyroidism.

This clonotype was counted many times. The chain is built from TRBV3-1 and TRBJ1-2; D ambiguous. The CDR3 is 13 amino acids. The V end lost 0 bases, the J end lost 13 bases, and 15 bases lay between the germline ends. Germline values: CDR1 LGHDT, CDR2 YNNKEL (reference sequence). CDR3 loop: CASSQDLSEACTF. The CDR3 DNA reads as TGTGCCAGCAGCCAAGATTTAAGTGAGGCCTGCACCTTC. The full variable domain, with the rest looked up from reference TRBV3-1 and TRBJ1-2, is DTAVSQTPKYLVTQMGNDKSIKCEQNLGHDTMYWYKQDSKKFLKIMFSYNNKELIINETVPNRFSPKSPDKAHLNLHINSLELGDSAVYFCASSQDLSEACTFGSGTRLTVV.

The chain combines TRBV2 with TRBJ2-7; 10 bases match TRBD2. TRBJ2-1 explains the end of the DNA better; the J call may be wrong. CDR1 SNHLY and CDR2 FYNNEI come from the germline V gene. This CDR3 has 15 amino acids. In DNA, the CDR3 is TGTGCCAGCACTCCACCTAGCGGGAGAGGGAATGAGCAGTTCTTC. Translating gives CASTPPSGRGNEQFF.

This clonotype was found many times. The chain has TRBV12-3 or TRBV12-4 and TRBJ2-7, with D tentatively TRBD1 or TRBD2 (5 bases each). The CDR3 consists of 14 residues. The germline V and J ends were trimmed by 6 bases and 5 bases, with 17 bases remaining between them. The CDR3 DNA is TGTGCCAGCAGCTTGCTAGGGGCGGGTAACGAGCAGTACTTC. Encoded protein: CASSLLGAGNEQYF.

This clonotype was picked up many times. The chain combines TRBV2 with TRBJ2-2; D gene uncertain. V lost 5 bases, J lost 6 bases, and 13 bases lay in between. Germline values: CDR1 SNHLY, CDR2 FYNNEI. This CDR3 comprises 14 residues. This CDR3 reads CASSSGLAAGELFF. The DNA of the CDR3 is TGTGCCAGCAGTTCGGGCCTGGCCGCCGGGGAGCTGTTTTTT.

This chain links TRBV19 with TRBJ1-6; possibly TRBD1 for D (5 bases). This CDR3 has 15 amino acids. Deletions cut 7 bases from V and 9 bases from J, with 19 bases between. The germline V gene has CDR1 LNHDA and CDR2 SQIVND (reference sequence). CDR3 nucleotides: TGTGCCAGTATTCCAAGGGCGACAGCCTCTTCACCCCTCCACTTT. Residues: CASIPRATASSPLHF.

At least ten counts were recorded for this clonotype. The chain recombines TRBV12-3 or TRBV12-4 with TRBJ2-7; the D gene is possibly TRBD2 (5 bases). The CDR3 contains 14 residues. V was trimmed by 6 bases and J by 2 bases, leaving 14 bases between them. The CDR3 here is CASSRTVATYEQYF. For the CDR3, the DNA is TGTGCCAGCAGCAGGACTGTTGCTACCTACGAGCAGTACTTC.

The chain has TRBV29-1 and TRBJ2-5, with unresolved D. Trimming stripped 7 bases from V and 13 bases from J, with 16 bases between. From germline, CDR1 is SQVTM and CDR2 ANQGSEA. This CDR3 region has 10 residues. The CDR3 sequence: CSAGSGSGYF. In DNA, the CDR3 is TGCAGCGCTGGGTCTGGAAGTGGGTACTTC.